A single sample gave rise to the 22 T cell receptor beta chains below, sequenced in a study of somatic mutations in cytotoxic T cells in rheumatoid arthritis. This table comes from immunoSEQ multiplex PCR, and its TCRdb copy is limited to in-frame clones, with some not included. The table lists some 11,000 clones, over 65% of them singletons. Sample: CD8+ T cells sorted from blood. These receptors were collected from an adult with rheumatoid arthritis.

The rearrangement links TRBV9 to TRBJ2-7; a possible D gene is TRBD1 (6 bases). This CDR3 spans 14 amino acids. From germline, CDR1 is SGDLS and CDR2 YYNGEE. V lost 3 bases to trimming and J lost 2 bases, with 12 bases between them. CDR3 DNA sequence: TGTGCCAGCAGCGCAAGGGACACCCCCTACGAGCAGTACTTC. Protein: CASSARDTPYEQYF.

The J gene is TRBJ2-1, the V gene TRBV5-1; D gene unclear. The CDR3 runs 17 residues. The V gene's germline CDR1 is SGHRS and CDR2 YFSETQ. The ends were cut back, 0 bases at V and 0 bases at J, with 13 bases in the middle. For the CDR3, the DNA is TGCGCCAGCAGCTTGGATTTCGGAATAAGCTCCTACAATGAGCAGTTCTTC. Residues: CASSLDFGISSYNEQFF.

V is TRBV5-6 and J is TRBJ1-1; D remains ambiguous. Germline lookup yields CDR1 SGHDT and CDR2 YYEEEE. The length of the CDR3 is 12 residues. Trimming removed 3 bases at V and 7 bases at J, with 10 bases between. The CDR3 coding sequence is TGTGCCAGCAGCTCTTCGGGTAATGAAGCTTTCTTT. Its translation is CASSSSGNEAFF. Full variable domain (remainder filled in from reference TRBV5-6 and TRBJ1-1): DAGVTQSPTHLIKTRGQQVTLRCSPKSGHDTVSWYQQALGQGPQFIFQYYEEEERQRGNFPDRFSGHQFPNYSSELNVNALLLGDSALYLCASSSSGNEAFFGQGTRLTVV.

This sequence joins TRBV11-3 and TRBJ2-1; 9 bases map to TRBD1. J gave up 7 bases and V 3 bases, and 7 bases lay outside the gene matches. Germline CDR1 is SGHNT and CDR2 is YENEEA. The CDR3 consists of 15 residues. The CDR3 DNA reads TGTGCCAGCAGCTTGGGGACAGGGAGGAGTAATGAGCAGTTCTTC. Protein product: CASSLGTGRSNEQFF.

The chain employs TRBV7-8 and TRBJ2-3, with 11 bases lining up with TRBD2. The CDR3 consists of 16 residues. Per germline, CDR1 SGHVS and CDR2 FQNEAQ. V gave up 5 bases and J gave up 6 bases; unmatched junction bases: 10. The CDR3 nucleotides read TGTGCCAGCAGCGTAATAGCGGGGGGGCGGAGGGATACGCAGTATTTT. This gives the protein CASSVIAGGRRDTQYF.

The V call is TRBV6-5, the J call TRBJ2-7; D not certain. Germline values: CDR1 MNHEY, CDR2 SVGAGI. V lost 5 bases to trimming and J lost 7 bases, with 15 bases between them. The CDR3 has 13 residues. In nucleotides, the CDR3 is TGTGCCAGCAGTCTGGGAACTACGATGGAGCAGTACTTC. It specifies CASSLGTTMEQYF.

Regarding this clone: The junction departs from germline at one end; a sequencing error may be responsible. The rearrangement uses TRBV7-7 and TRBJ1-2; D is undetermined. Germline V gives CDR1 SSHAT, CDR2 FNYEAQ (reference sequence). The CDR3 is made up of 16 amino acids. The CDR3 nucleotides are TGTGCTAGCAGCTTAGCGTATTATGGACGGAGGGATGGCTACACCTTC. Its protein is CASSLAYYGRRDGYTF.

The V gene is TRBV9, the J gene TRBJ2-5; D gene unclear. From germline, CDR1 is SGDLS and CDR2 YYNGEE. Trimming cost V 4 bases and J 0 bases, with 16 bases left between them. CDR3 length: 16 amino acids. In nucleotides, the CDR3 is TGTGCCAGCAGCCCTCGCCGGACGAGCTACCAAGAGACCCAGTACTTC. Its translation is CASSPRRTSYQETQYF.

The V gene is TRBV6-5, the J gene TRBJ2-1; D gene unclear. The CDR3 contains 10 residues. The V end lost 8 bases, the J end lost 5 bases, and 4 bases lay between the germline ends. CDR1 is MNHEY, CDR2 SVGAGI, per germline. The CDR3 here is CASGDNEQFF. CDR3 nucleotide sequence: TGTGCCAGCGGAGACAATGAGCAGTTCTTC.

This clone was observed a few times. Here the CDR3 DNA reads TGTGCCAGCAGCACGGAGGGGGACACTGAAGCTTTCTTT. It codes for CASSTEGDTEAFF. V and J are TRBV9 and TRBJ1-1, with TRBD1 as a possible D gene (6 bases). The germline CDR1 and CDR2 sequences are SGDLS and YYNGEE. V dropped 4 bases and J dropped 3 bases, with 10 bases sitting between them. This CDR3 region has 13 residues.

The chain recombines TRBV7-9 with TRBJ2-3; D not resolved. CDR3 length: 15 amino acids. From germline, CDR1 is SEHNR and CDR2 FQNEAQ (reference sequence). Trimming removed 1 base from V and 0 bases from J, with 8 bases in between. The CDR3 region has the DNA TGTGCCAGCAGCTTAGGGCGGATTAGCACAGATACGCAGTATTTT. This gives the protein CASSLGRISTDTQYF.

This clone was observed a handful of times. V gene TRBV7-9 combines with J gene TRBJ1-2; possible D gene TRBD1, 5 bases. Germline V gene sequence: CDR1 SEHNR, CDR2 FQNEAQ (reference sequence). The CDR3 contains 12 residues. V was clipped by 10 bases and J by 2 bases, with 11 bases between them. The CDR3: CATGLTNYGYTF. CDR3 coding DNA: TGTGCCACGGGACTCACCAACTATGGCTACACCTTC.

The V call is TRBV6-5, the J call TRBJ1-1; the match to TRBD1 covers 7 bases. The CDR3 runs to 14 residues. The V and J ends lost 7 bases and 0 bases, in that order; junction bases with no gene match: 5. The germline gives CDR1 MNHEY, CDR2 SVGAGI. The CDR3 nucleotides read TGTGCCAGCATTGCCGGGACAGTGAACACTGAAGCTTTCTTT. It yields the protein CASIAGTVNTEAFF.

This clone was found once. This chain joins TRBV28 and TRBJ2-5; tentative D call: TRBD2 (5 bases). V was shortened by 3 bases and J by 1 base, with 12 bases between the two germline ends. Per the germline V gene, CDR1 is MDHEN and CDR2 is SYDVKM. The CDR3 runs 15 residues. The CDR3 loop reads CASSLSGIPQETQYF. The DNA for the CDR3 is TGTGCCAGCAGTTTGTCCGGGATCCCCCAAGAGACCCAGTACTTC.

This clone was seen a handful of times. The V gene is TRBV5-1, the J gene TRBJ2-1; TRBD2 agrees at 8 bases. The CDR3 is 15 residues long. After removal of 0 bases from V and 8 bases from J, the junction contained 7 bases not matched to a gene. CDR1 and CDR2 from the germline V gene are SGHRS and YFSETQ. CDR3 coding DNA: TGCGCCAGCAGCTTGGGCGGCGGGGGGCCGGATGAGCAGTTCTTC. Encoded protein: CASSLGGGGPDEQFF.

The CDR3 is CASSLKASGVDTQYF. Here the CDR3 DNA reads TGTGCCAGCAGCTTAAAGGCTAGCGGGGTAGATACGCAGTATTTT. The chain is built from TRBV7-8 and TRBJ2-3, with 9 bases aligning to TRBD2. The CDR3 consists of 15 residues. Looked up from germline, CDR1 is SGHVS and CDR2 is FQNEAQ. V lost 2 bases and J lost 5; bases outside the gene matches: 5.

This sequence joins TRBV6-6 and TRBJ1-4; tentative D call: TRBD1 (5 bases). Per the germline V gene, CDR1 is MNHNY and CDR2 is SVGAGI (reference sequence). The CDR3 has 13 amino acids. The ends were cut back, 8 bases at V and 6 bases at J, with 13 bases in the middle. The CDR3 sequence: CASGTRGYEKLFF. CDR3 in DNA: TGTGCCAGCGGTACGAGGGGTTATGAAAAACTGTTTTTT.

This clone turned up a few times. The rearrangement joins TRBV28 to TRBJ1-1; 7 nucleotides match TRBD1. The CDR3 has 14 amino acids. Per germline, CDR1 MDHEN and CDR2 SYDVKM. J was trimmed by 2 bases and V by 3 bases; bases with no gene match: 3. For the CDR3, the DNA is TGTGCCAGCAGTTTCTACAGGGGAAACACTGAAGCTTTCTTT. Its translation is CASSFYRGNTEAFF.

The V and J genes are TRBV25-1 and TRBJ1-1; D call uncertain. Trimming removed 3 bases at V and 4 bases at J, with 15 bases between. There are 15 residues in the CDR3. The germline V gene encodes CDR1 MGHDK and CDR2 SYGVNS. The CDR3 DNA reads TGTGCCAGCAGTGAGGGGTTAGGGTTGAGCACTGAAGCTTTCTTT. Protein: CASSEGLGLSTEAFF.

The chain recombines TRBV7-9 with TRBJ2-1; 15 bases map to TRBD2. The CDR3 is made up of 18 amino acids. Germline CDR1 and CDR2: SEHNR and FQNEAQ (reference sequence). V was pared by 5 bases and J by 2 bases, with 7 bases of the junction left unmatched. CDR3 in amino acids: CASSSHGTSGGTYNEQFF. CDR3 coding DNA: TGTGCCAGCAGCAGCCATGGGACTAGCGGGGGGACCTACAATGAGCAGTTCTTC.

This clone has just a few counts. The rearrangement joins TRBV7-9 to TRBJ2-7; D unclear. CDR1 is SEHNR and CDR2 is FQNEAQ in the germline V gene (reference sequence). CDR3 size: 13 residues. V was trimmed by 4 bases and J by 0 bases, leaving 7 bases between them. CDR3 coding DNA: TGTGCCAGCAGCTCCCAGAGCTCCTACGAGCAGTACTTC. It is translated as CASSSQSSYEQYF.

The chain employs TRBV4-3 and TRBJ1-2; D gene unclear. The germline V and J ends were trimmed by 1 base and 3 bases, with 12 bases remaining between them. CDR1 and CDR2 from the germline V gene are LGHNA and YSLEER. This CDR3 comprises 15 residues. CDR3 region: CASSQVEGAYYGYTF. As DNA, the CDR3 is TGCGCCAGCAGCCAAGTTGAGGGAGCCTACTATGGCTACACCTTC.